This is a list of T cell receptor beta chains from one sample in a study of blood T cell repertoires in COVID-19. Produced via immunoSEQ multiplex PCR; TCRdb's table is partial and in-frame only. The data contain under 95,000 clones, 65% to 85% of them singletons. Material: peripheral blood. The receptor set was obtained from a woman older than 75 with active or convalescent COVID-19. Both conserved end residues are part of each CDR3. D genes are given only for firm matches. Some rows have no size entry. The others give once, few or many, or a class for an expanded clone.

>TRBJ2-7|13|.|.|TRBV11-1
TGTGCCAGCAGCTTAGGATCGGTCGGGGAGCAGTACTTC
CASSLGSVGEQYF
>TRBJ1-6|15|.|TRBD1|TRBV28
TGTGCCAGCAGTTTACAGGGGGCGCGAAGTTCACCCCTCCACTTT
CASSLQGARSSPLHF
>TRBJ2-7|14|.|.|TRBV10-3
TGTGCCATCAGACCGGACTGGGAATCCTACGAGCAGTACTTC
CAIRPDWESYEQYF
>TRBJ1-1|13|.|TRBD1|TRBV10-1
TGCGCCAGCAGTGGGGACAGAAGATTCGAAGCTTTCTTT
CASSGDRRFEAFF
>TRBJ2-7|15|.|.|TRBV24-1
TGTGCCACCAGTGAAAAACAGGGGAGGTCCTACGAGCAGTACTTC
CATSEKQGRSYEQYF
>TRBJ2-1|12|.|.|TRBV18
TGTGCCAGCTCACCAGTAGGGGGTGAGCAGTTCTTC
CASSPVGGEQFF
>TRBJ2-2|15|.|TRBD1|TRBV28
TGTGCCAGCAGCCGCGGGACAGGGGTTACCGGGGAGCTGTTTTTT
CASSRGTGVTGELFF
>TRBJ2-6|15|few|TRBD1|TRBV2
TGTGCCAGCAGCTCTGGACAGGCTGGGGCCAACGTCCTGACTTTC
CASSSGQAGANVLTF
>TRBJ1-1|13|few|.|TRBV3-1/TRBV3-2
TGTGCCAGCAGCCTGGGACAGAACACTGAAGCTTTCTTT
CASSLGQNTEAFF
>TRBJ1-1|15|.|TRBD1|TRBV3-1/TRBV3-2
TGTGCCAGCAGCTTCCGGACAGGGTCGAACACTGAAGCTTTCTTT
CASSFRTGSNTEAFF
>TRBJ2-5|18|.|.|TRBV9
TGTGCCAGCAGCGCAGACCCACTTTACGCAGGGTTCCCAGAGACCCAGTACTTC
CASSADPLYAGFPETQYF
>TRBJ2-3|17|.|TRBD2|TRBV28
TGTGCCAGCAGTCCCCCGGGACTAGCGGGAAGCACAGATACGCAGTATTTT
CASSPPGLAGSTDTQYF
>TRBJ2-1|14|.|TRBD1|TRBV11-3
TGTGCCAGCAGCTTAGACCCGACAGGGTATGAGCAGTTCTTC
CASSLDPTGYEQFF
>TRBJ1-1|14|.|.|TRBV10-3
TGTGCCATCAATACGGGACTTATGAACACTGAAGCTTTCTTT
CAINTGLMNTEAFF
>TRBJ1-6|15|.|.|TRBV7-2
TGTGCCAGCAGCTTAGAGGCAGGGGATAATTCACCCCTCCACTTT
CASSLEAGDNSPLHF
>TRBJ2-2|15|.|TRBD1|TRBV18
TGTGCCAGCTCCGAGGGACAGGGGAACACCGGGGAGCTGTTTTTT
CASSEGQGNTGELFF
>TRBJ1-1|14|.|.|TRBV5-1
TGCGCCAGCAGCTCCGGGACATCCAACACTGAAGCTTTCTTT
CASSSGTSNTEAFF
>TRBJ1-4|16|.|TRBD1|TRBV5-1
TGCGCCAGCAGCCCTGGACAGGGGGCGGGGAATGAAAAACTGTTTTTT
CASSPGQGAGNEKLFF
>TRBJ1-2|15|once|.|TRBV7-2
TGTGCCAGCAGCTTAGCGAAGGCCAGCGGCTATGGCTACACCTTC
CASSLAKASGYGYTF
>TRBJ2-7|13|.|.|TRBV5-4
TGTGCCAGCAGCTTGGATGGCGGCCGCGAGCAGTACTTC
CASSLDGGREQYF
>TRBJ1-6|17|.|.|TRBV5-4
TGTGCCAGCAGCTTGGCCGAGTCTAGGGGAGGAAGGTCACCCCTCCACTTT
CASSLAESRGGRSPLHF
>TRBJ2-3|15|once|TRBD1|TRBV18
TGTGCCAGCTCACCTGACAGGGGGCGATTAGATACGCAGTATTTT
CASSPDRGRLDTQYF
>TRBJ2-1|16|.|.|TRBV7-9
TGTGCCAGCAGCTCCCTTTTTACCAGGCAGTACAATGAGCAGTTCTTC
CASSSLFTRQYNEQFF
>TRBJ1-1|14|once|TRBD1|TRBV19
TGTGCCAGTAGTATGCAGGGGGCAAGGGCTGAAGCTTTCTTT
CASSMQGARAEAFF
>TRBJ1-2|13|.|TRBD1|TRBV10-3
TGTGCCATCAGGGACAGGGTTGGCTATGGCTACACCTTC
CAIRDRVGYGYTF
>TRBJ2-2|16|.|.|TRBV11-2
TGTGCCAGCAGCCCAAGGGGGGGGTGGAACACCGGGGAGCTGTTTTTT
CASSPRGGWNTGELFF
>TRBJ1-1|12|.|.|TRBV12-3/TRBV12-4
TGTGCCAGCAGTTTTGGGGAGCTGGAAGCTTTCTTT
CASSFGELEAFF
>TRBJ1-5|19|.|TRBD1|TRBV6-1
TGTGCCAGCAGTGAAGCGTGGGTGGGGGACAGGGCGGAATATTGGCCCCAGCATTTT
CASSEAWVGDRAEYWPQHF
>TRBJ2-7|16|.|TRBD2|TRBV27
TGTGCCAGCAGTTCTTATCGGCTAGCGGGGGGATACGAGCAGTACTTC
CASSSYRLAGGYEQYF
>TRBJ2-7|14|.|TRBD1|TRBV5-1
TGCGCCAGCAGCTCAGGACAGGGGTTCGACGAGCAGTACTTC
CASSSGQGFDEQYF
>TRBJ2-1|10|once|.|TRBV2
TGTGCCAGCTCCAACAATGAGCAGTTCTTC
CASSNNEQFF
>TRBJ2-2|17|once|TRBD2|TRBV5-4
TGTGCCAGCAGCTTGGGACTTAGAGCGGGGAGCACCGGGGAGCTGTTTTTT
CASSLGLRAGSTGELFF
>TRBJ2-3|15|.|.|TRBV6-5
TGTGCCAGCAAGAGAGGGGACTTCAGCACAGATACGCAGTATTTT
CASKRGDFSTDTQYF
>TRBJ2-3|17|.|.|TRBV21-1
TGTGCCAGCAGCAAAAGCCCTGACGCGGTCGACCGGGATACGCAGTATTTT
CASSKSPDAVDRDTQYF
>TRBJ2-7|16|few|.|TRBV6-1
TGTGCCAGCAGTGAACAGGGACTCGGATTCTCCTACGAGCAGTACTTC
CASSEQGLGFSYEQYF
>TRBJ2-2|17|.|TRBD2|TRBV5-6
TGTGCCAGCAGCTTGACGACTAGCGGGGCGAACACCGGGGAGCTGTTTTTT
CASSLTTSGANTGELFF
>TRBJ1-1|11|.|.|TRBV28
TGTGCCAGCATCACGAGTACTGAAGCTTTCTTT
CASITSTEAFF
>TRBJ2-7|13|.|.|TRBV6-5
TGTGCCAGCAGGGGGACTTCTGAATACGAGCAGTACTTC
CASRGTSEYEQYF
>TRBJ2-7|17|.|.|TRBV28
TGTGCCAGCAGTCCCATCTCGGGGGATCCAAGCTGGTACGAGCAGTACTTC
CASSPISGDPSWYEQYF
>TRBJ2-7|14|.|.|TRBV2
TGTGCCAGCAGTGAACGAACAGGGACGTGGGAGCAGTACTTC
CASSERTGTWEQYF
>TRBJ2-3|15|.|.|TRBV6-5
TGTGCCAGCAGTTACTCTAGGCGGAGAACAGATACGCAGTATTTT
CASSYSRRRTDTQYF
>TRBJ2-2|15|.|.|TRBV7-7
TGTGCCAGCAGCTTAGGGACAGTGAACACCGGGGAGCTGTTTTTT
CASSLGTVNTGELFF
>TRBJ1-1|14|.|.|TRBV28
TGTGCCACCTCTGGGGGGGGACTGACCACTGAAGCTTTCTTT
CATSGGGLTTEAFF
>TRBJ2-7|15|.|TRBD2|TRBV11-2
TGTGCCAGCAGCTCCGCGGGACTAGGGGCCTACGAGCAGTACTTC
CASSSAGLGAYEQYF
>TRBJ1-5|13|.|.|TRBV6-5
TGTGCCAGCACGGTGAGCCTGAATCAGCCCCAGCATTTT
CASTVSLNQPQHF
>TRBJ2-5|13|.|.|TRBV7-2
TGTGCCAGCAGCTCACGGGGGAAAGAGACCCAGTACTTC
CASSSRGKETQYF
>TRBJ2-2|15|.|.|TRBV5-4
TGTGCCAGCAGCAGCGGACTGGTGAACACCGGGGAGCTGTTTTTT
CASSSGLVNTGELFF
>TRBJ1-1|14|once|.|TRBV10-2
TGCGCCAGCAGTGATCAAGGGGCAAACACTGAAGCTTTCTTT
CASSDQGANTEAFF
>TRBJ2-3|13|.|TRBD2|TRBV10-2
TGCGCCAGCAGACTAGCGGGGATAGATACGCAGTATTTT
CASRLAGIDTQYF
>TRBJ2-7|11|.|.|TRBV19
TGTGCCAGTAGTATGGGGCGCGAGCAGTACTTC
CASSMGREQYF
>TRBJ2-2|15|.|TRBD1|TRBV2
TGTGCCAGCAACCTGGACAGGCTGGACACCGGGGAGCTGTTTTTT
CASNLDRLDTGELFF
>TRBJ2-6|16|once|TRBD1|TRBV28
TGTGCCACCACGGACAGGGGGCTTTCTGGGGCCAACGTCCTGACTTTC
CATTDRGLSGANVLTF
>TRBJ1-2|13|.|TRBD1|TRBV2
TGTGCCAGCAGCCTACAGGGGGGAGAGGGCTACACCTTC
CASSLQGGEGYTF
>TRBJ2-3|16|.|TRBD1|TRBV5-1
TGCGCCAGCAGCCTTGCTAGGCAGGGGGGCACAGATACGCAGTATTTT
CASSLARQGGTDTQYF
>TRBJ1-2|15|.|.|TRBV6-5
TGTGCCAGCAGTTACCAAGCGACAGATTCCTATGGCTACACCTTC
CASSYQATDSYGYTF
>TRBJ2-2|14|.|.|TRBV5-1
TGCGCCAGCAGCCCCGACTCGCTACCCGGGGAGCTGTTTTTT
CASSPDSLPGELFF
>TRBJ2-5|14|.|.|TRBV5-1
TGCGCCAGCAGCTTGGGCAGGGAAAAAGAGACCCAGTACTTC
CASSLGREKETQYF
>TRBJ1-2|13|.|TRBD1|TRBV11-1
TGTGCCAGCAGCCGGGACAGGGGTATCGGCTACACCTTC
CASSRDRGIGYTF
>TRBJ1-3|19|.|TRBD1|TRBV7-8
TGTGCCAGCAGCTTAGGGGCAGGGGGCCCGTCTTTGGATGGAAACACCATATATTTT
CASSLGAGGPSLDGNTIYF